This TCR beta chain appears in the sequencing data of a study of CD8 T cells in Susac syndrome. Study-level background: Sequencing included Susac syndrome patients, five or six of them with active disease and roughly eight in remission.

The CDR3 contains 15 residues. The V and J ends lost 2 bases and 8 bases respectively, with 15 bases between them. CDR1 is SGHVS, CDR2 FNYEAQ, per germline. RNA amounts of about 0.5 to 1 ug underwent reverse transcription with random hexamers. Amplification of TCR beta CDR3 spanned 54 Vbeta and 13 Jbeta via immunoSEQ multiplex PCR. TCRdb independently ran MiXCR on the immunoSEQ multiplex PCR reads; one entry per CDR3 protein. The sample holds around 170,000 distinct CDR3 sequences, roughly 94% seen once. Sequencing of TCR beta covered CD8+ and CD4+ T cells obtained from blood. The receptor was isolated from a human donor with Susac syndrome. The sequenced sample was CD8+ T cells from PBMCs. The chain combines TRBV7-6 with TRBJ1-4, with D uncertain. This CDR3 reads CASSLFEGSGEKLFF. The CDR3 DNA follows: TGTGCCAGCAGCTTATTTGAGGGATCGGGAGAAAAACTGTTTTTT.